The 2 T cell receptor beta chains reported below all come from one sample, sequenced in a study of CD8 T cells in Susac syndrome. An amount of RNA that ranged from roughly 0.45 to 1 ug was reverse transcribed with random hexamers. TCRdb called the immunoSEQ multiplex PCR reads again in MiXCR, with one record for every CDR3 protein. This sample carries tens of thousands of distinct CDR3 sequences, approximately 93% of them seen once, and the ten largest clones take about 0.52%. The sequencing sample was made of CD8+ T cells from PBMCs. These receptors were collected from a human donor with Susac syndrome.

The CDR3 DNA follows: TGCAGCGTTGAGTCGGTCACTGAAGCTTTCTTT. Translated: CSVESVTEAFF. The genes are TRBV29-1 and TRBJ1-1, with unresolved D. The CDR3 consists of 11 residues. V lost 3 bases and J lost 4, with 6 bases in between. Per the germline V gene, CDR1 is SQVTM and CDR2 is ANQGSEA.

This clonotype was observed a few times. The V call is TRBV12-3 or TRBV12-4, the J call TRBJ2-7; the D is unclear. V dropped 2 bases and J dropped 5 bases, with 1 base sitting between them. The CDR3 loop spans 10 amino acids. CDR3 sequence: CASSLNEQYF. In DNA form, the CDR3 reads TGTGCCAGCAGTTTAAACGAGCAGTACTTC.